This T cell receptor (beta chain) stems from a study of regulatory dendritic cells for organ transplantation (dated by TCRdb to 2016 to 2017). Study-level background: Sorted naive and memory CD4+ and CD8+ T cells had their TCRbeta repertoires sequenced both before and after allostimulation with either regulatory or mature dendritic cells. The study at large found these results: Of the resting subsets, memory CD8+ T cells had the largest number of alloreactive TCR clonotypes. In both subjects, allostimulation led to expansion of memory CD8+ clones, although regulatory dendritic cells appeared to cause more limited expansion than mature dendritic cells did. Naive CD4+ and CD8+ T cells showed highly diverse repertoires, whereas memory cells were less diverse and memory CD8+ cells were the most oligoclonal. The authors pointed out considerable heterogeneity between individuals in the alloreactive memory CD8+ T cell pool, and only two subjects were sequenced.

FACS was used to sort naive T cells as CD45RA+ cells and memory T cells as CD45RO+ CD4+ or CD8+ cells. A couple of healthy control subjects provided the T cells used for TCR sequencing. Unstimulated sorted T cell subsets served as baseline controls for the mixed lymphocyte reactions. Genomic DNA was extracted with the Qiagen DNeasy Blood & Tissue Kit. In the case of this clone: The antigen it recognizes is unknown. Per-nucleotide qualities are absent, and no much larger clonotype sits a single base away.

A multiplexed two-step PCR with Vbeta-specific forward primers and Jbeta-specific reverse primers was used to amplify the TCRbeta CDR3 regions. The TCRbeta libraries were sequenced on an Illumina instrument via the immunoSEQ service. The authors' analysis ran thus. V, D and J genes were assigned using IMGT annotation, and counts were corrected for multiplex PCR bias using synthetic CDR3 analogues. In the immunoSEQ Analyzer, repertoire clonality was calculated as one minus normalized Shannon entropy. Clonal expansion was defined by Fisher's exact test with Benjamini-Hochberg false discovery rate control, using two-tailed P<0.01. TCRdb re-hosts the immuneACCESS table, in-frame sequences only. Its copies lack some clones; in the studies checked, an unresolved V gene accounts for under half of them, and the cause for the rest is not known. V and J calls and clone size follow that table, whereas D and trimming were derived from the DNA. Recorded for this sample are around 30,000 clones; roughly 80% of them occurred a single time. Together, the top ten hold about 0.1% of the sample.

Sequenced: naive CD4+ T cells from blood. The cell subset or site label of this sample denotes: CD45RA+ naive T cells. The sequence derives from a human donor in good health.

The CDR3 protein sequence reads: CASSPAAGVSTDTQYF. The nucleotide sequence reads TGTGCCAGCTCACCGGCGGCGGGCGTTAGCACAGATACGCAGTATTTT. This chain joins TRBV18 to TRBJ2-3, with TRBD2 perhaps the D gene, on 5 matching bases. The germline V gene gives CDR1 as KGHSH and CDR2 as LQKENI. Counted from cysteine to phenylalanine, this CDR3 has 16 amino acids. CDR3 DNA only is kept here, 48 bases in frame from base 1. Cut back by 3 bases and 0 bases, the V and J ends lie 13 bases apart.